This T cell receptor beta chain emerged from a study of identical twins. Overall study results and limits: Out-of-frame alpha sequences common to twins exhibited an excess of low generation probability. Excess sharing by twins proved weaker in beta out-of-frame sequences.

Germline CDR1 SGHDT, CDR2 YYEEEE. Trimming shortened V by 0 bases and J by 7 bases, and 16 bases separated the two germline ends. The CDR3 runs to 15 residues. TCRdb used MiXCR to reprocess the 5' RACE reads, holding one entry per CDR3 protein. Seen here are about 200,000 distinct CDR3 sequences, 10% observed once, and the top ten hold more than 8.5%. Details on this clonotype: As yet, its antigen is unknown.

Healthy Caucasian individuals made up all the donors. The chain is built from TRBV5-6 and TRBJ2-5, with unresolved D. The sequencing sample was made of memory T cells sorted from blood. The receptor's source is a man aged 50-59 years in good health. The CDR3 spells CASSLGVGYVGTQYF. In DNA form, the CDR3 reads TGTGCCAGCAGCTTGGGAGTCGGATACGTGGGGACCCAGTACTTC.